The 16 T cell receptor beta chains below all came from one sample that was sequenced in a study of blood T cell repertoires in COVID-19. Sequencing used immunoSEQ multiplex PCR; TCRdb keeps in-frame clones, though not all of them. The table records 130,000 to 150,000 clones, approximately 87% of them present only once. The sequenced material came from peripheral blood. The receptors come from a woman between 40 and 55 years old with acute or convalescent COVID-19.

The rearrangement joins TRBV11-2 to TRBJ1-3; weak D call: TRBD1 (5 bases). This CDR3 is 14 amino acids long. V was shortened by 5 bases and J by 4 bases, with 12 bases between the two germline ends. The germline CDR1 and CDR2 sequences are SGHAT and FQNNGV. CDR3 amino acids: CASSPQGSGNTIYF. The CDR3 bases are TGTGCCAGCAGCCCTCAGGGATCCGGAAACACCATATATTTT.

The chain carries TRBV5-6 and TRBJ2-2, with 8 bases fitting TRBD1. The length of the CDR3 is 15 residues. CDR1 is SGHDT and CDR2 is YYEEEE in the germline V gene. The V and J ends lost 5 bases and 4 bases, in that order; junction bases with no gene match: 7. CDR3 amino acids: CASSGDRLSTGELFF. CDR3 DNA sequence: TGTGCCAGCAGTGGGGACAGGCTTTCCACCGGGGAGCTGTTTTTT.

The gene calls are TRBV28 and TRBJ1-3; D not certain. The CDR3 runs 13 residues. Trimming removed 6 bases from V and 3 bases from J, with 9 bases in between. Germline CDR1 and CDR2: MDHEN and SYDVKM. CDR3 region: CASRGAIGNTIYF. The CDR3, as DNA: TGTGCCAGCAGGGGCGCAATTGGAAACACCATATATTTT.

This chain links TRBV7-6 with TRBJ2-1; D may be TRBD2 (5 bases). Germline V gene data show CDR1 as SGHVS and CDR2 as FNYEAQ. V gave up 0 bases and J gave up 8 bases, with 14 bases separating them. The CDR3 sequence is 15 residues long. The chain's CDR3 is CASSLATGKYDEQFF. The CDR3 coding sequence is TGTGCCAGCAGCTTAGCCACCGGGAAATATGATGAGCAGTTCTTC.

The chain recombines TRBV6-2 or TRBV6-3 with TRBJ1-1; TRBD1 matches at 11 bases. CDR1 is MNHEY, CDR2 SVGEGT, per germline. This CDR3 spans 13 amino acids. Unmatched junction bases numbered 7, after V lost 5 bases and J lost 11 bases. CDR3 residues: CASSTRDRGTAFF. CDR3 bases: TGTGCCAGCAGTACCCGGGACAGGGGGACGGCTTTCTTT.

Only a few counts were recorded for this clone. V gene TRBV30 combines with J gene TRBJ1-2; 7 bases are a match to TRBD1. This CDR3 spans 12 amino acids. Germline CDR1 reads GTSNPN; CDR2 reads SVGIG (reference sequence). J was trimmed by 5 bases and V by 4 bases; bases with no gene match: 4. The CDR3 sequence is CAWTGGYYGYTF. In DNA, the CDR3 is TGTGCCTGGACAGGGGGTTATTATGGCTACACCTTC.

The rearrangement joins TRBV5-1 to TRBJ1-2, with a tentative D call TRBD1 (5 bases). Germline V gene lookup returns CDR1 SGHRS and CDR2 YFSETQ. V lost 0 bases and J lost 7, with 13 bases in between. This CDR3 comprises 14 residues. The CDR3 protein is CASSLASGDRGYTF. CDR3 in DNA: TGCGCCAGCAGCTTGGCCTCGGGGGATCGTGGCTACACCTTC.

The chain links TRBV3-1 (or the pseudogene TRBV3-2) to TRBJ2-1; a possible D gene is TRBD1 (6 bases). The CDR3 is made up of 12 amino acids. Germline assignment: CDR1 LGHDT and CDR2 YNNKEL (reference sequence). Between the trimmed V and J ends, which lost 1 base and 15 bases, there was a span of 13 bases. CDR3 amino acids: CASSQGSGVGFF. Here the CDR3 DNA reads TGTGCCAGCAGCCAAGGTTCAGGGGTTGGGTTCTTC.

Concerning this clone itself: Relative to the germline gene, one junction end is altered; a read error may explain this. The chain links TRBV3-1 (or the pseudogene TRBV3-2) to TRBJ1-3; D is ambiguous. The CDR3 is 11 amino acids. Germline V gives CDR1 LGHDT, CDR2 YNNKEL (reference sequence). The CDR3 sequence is CAGPLSGARKF. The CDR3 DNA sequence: TGTGCGGGCCCCCTTTCCGGTGCACGCAAATTT.

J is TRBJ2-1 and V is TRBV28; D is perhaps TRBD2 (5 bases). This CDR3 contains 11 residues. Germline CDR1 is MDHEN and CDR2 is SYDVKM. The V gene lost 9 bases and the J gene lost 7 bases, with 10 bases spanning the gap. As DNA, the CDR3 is TGTGCCAGTGGACGGGGTAATGAGCAGTTCTTC. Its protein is CASGRGNEQFF.

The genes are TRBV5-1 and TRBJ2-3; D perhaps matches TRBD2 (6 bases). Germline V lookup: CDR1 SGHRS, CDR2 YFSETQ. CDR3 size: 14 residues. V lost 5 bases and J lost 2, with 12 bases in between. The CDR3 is CASRKGLNTDTQYF. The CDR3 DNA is TGCGCCAGCAGAAAGGGACTCAACACAGATACGCAGTATTTT. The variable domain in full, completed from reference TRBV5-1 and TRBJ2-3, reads KAGVTQTPRYLIKTRGQQVTLSCSPISGHRSVSWYQQTPGQGLQFLFEYFSETQRNKGNFPGRFSGRQFSNSRSEMNVSTLELGDSALYLCASRKGLNTDTQYFGPGTRLTVL.

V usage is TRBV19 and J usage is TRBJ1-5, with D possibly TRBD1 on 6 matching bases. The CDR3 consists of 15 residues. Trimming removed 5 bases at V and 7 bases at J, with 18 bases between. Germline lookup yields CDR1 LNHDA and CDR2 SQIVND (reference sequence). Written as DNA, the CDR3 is TGTGCCAGTAGTCCCCTAGGGGGGGTATTCCAGCCCCAGCATTTT. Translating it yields CASSPLGGVFQPQHF.

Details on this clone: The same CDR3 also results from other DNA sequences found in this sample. The CDR3 loop is CASIPGTGNQPQHF. In nucleotides, the CDR3 is TGTGCCAGCATCCCCGGGACAGGTAATCAGCCCCAGCATTTT. The J gene is TRBJ1-5, the V gene TRBV28; 8 bases are a match to TRBD1. Germline V gene sequence: CDR1 MDHEN, CDR2 SYDVKM. V gave up 7 bases and J gave up 4 bases; unmatched junction bases: 6. CDR3 length: 14 residues.

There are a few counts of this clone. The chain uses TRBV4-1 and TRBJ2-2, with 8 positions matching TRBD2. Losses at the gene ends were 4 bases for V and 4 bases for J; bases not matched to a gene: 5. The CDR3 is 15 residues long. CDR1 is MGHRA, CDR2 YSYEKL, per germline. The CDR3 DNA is TGCGCCAGCAGCCGCACGGGACTAGGCACCGGGGAGCTGTTTTTT. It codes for CASSRTGLGTGELFF.

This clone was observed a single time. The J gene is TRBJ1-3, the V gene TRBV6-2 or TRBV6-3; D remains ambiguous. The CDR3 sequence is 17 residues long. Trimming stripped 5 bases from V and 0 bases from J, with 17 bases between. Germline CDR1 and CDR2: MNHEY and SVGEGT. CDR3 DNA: TGTGCCAGCAGTCACCGGGTCCACCTCAGCTCTGGAAACACCATATATTTT. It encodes CASSHRVHLSSGNTIYF.

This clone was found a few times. The CDR3 nucleotides read TGTGCCAGCAGTTTAAATACCTACGAGCAGTACTTC. It specifies CASSLNTYEQYF. V usage is TRBV28 and J usage is TRBJ2-7; D ambiguous. Trimming stripped 2 bases from V and 2 bases from J, with 4 bases between. Germline V CDR1 and CDR2: MDHEN, SYDVKM. The CDR3 has 12 amino acids.